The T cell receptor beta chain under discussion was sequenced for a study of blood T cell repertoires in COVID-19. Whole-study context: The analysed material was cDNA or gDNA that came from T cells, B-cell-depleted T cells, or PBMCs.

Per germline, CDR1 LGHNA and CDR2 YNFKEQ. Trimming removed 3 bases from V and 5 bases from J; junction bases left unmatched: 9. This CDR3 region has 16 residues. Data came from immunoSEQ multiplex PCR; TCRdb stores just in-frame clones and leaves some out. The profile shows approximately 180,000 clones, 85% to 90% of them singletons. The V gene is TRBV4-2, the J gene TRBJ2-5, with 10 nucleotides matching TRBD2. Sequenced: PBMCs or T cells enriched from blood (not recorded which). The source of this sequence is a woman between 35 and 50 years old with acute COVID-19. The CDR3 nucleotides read TGTGCCAGCAGCCAGAATAGCGGGAGGAGAGGGGAGACCCAGTACTTC. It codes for CASSQNSGRRGETQYF.